This T cell receptor (beta chain) was sequenced in a study of technical replicates of blood from a handful of donors (dated by TCRdb to the late 2010s). Turning to this clone: What antigen it recognizes has not been identified. No base-level quality is on record; no much larger clone is a single base apart.

Library preparation used the immunoSEQ multiplex PCR assay. TCRdb took this table from immuneACCESS and kept in-frame rearrangements with V and J called. Such tables lack part of the clones; where checked against another copy, unresolved V genes explain under half of the gap, and the rest is unexplained. The sample table lists tens of thousands of clones, more than 75% of them with a count of one. The ten largest clones capture 4.5% to 5% of the sample. The germline V gene encodes CDR1 SGHTS and CDR2 YDEGEE. The CDR3 spans 16 residues, from the cysteine through the phenylalanine. CDR3 DNA only is kept here, 48 bases in frame from base 1. Trimming removed 5 bases from V and 4 bases from J, leaving 16 bases between the germline ends.

This TCR came from a human donor in good health. Some clones in this sample may be carry-over from other donors' samples. This chain joins TRBV5-8 to TRBJ1-6; perhaps TRBD1 is the D gene, with 6 bases matching. Specimen: PBMCs. CDR3 reads: CASSSAGQMYNSPLHF. The DNA sequence is TGTGCCAGCAGTTCGGCCGGACAGATGTATAATTCACCCCTCCACTTT.